Included here is one T cell receptor beta chain sequence, with context. What it recognizes is unknown. The data were taken from a study of tumor-infiltrating lymphocytes in localized non-small cell lung cancer. Regarding the study as a whole: Tumor T-cell fraction from TCR sequencing was not associated with recurrence-free survival (p = 0.61). TCR sequencing covered a subset of patients with enough tissue.

Trimming left V 6 bases short and J 6 bases short, with 15 bases between. Germline V gene lookup returns CDR1 SGHTA and CDR2 FQGNSA. This CDR3 has 15 amino acids. The assay was immunoSEQ multiplex PCR, and TCRdb's table has in-frame clones only and misses some. This table has 15,000 to 20,000 clones, roughly 72% appearing once. The genes are TRBV7-2 and TRBJ1-6, with D maybe TRBD1 (5 bases). Sequenced: lung tumor tissue. The TCR sequence derives from a human donor with non-small cell lung cancer. DNA for the CDR3: TGTGCCAGCAGTGGGGGAGGCACCCCTAATTCACCCCTCCACTTT. Protein product: CASSGGGTPNSPLHF. The entire variable domain, with the rest obtained from reference TRBV7-2 and TRBJ1-6, is as follows: GAGVSQSPSNKVTEKGKDVELRCDPISGHTALYWYRQSLGQGLEFLIYFQGNSAPDKSGLPSDRFSAERTGGSVSTLTIQRTQQEDSAVYLCASSGGGTPNSPLHFGNGTRLTVT.